Sequencing of this TCR beta chain was carried out in a study of T-cell memory formation after mild COVID-19. Germline V gene data show CDR1 as SGHVS and CDR2 as FNYEAQ. V trimming: 1 base; J trimming: 2 bases; junction bases outside the gene matches: 5. This CDR3 has 16 amino acids. After 5'RACE with constant-segment primers, TCR alpha and TCR beta cDNA libraries carrying sample barcodes and UMIs were obtained. TCRdb analysed the 5' RACE reads with MiXCR anew, one entry per CDR3 protein. The sample lists 350,000 to 450,000 distinct CDR3 sequences, over 13% seen once, with less than 25% in the top ten. The sample holds many counts of this clonotype.

The receptor comes from a man aged 18 to 35 who had mild COVID-19 (a few samples of this study predate the infection). Cell type and time point are not known. The gene calls are TRBV7-6 and TRBJ2-1, with 7 bases fitting TRBD1. Input material: PBMCs or a T cell subset sorted from them (not recorded which). CDR3 sequence: CASSLGGQPAYNEQFF. The CDR3 region has the DNA TGTGCCAGCAGCTTAGGGGGACAGCCAGCCTACAATGAGCAGTTCTTC.